These T cell receptor beta chains were read from a single sample in a study of blood T cell repertoires in COVID-19. Assay: immunoSEQ multiplex PCR; the TCRdb copy retains only in-frame clones and omits some. This sample has roughly 280,000 clones, with approximately 86% found just once. Sequencing was done on a sample of peripheral blood. These TCRs come from a man aged 25 to 40 with active or convalescent COVID-19. Each CDR3 is given with its conserved first and last residue.

>TRBJ1-3|TRBV19
CASRRTVDSGNTIYF
>TRBJ2-3|TRBV6-5
CASSQGAADTQYF
>TRBJ1-1|TRBV10-1
CASSESSGWTEAFF
>TRBJ1-4|TRBV7-9
CASSPGGGDEKLFF
>TRBJ2-5|TRBV27
CASSLSDSLGRETQYF
>TRBJ2-1|TRBV7-6
CASSAREAANHEQFF
>TRBJ2-7|TRBV6-5
CASRLRAGQGGEQYF
>TRBJ2-1|TRBV27
CASSQPGGNEQFF
>TRBJ1-5|TRBV6-5
CASSYGRGGQPQHF
>TRBJ1-6|TRBV3-1/TRBV3-2
CASSVGRDRRNSPLHF
>TRBJ1-2|TRBV3-1/TRBV3-2
CASSQREVYGYTF
>TRBJ1-2|TRBV7-2
CASSSTGSPLYGYTF
>TRBJ1-5|TRBV7-9
CASSLGTGEAPNQPQHF
>TRBJ1-5|TRBV2
CASGAGRHSNQPQHF
>TRBJ1-2|TRBV6-5
CASSRDRFNYGYTF
>TRBJ2-7|TRBV6-5
CASSPEAGGPDEQYF
>TRBJ2-1|TRBV15
CATSRANPGGYNEQFF
>TRBJ2-3|TRBV5-1
CASSFLLSTDTQYF
>TRBJ1-1|TRBV12-3/TRBV12-4
CASSYAGRPEAFF
>TRBJ1-1|TRBV11-1
CASSLTPGTEAFF
>TRBJ2-3|TRBV6-2/TRBV6-3
CASSDLAGGSDTQYF
>TRBJ1-4|TRBV19
CAVNLADSLATNEKLFF
>TRBJ2-3|TRBV29-1
CSVEDSASTDTQYF
>TRBJ1-3|TRBV5-5
CASSSGQGWGSGNTIYF
>TRBJ2-5|TRBV2
CASRGKAVSGGAGETQYF
>TRBJ2-3|TRBV6-2/TRBV6-3
CASSYGGGRLRGFTDTQYF
>TRBJ1-5|TRBV6-2/TRBV6-3
CASSPGGGTLLYSNQPQHF
>TRBJ2-1|TRBV5-4
CASSLGDRVDNEQFF
>TRBJ1-5|TRBV11-2
CASSATGGDQPQHF
>TRBJ1-3|TRBV5-1
CASSLGGTGTGNTIYF
>TRBJ1-5|TRBV9
CASSPTGGPNQPQHF
>TRBJ2-7|TRBV7-8
CASSFSDYEQYF
>TRBJ2-7|TRBV2
CASGGEAYEQYF
>TRBJ2-5|TRBV6-5
CASSGQGVETQYF
>TRBJ1-5|TRBV15
CATSRDLSSGNQPQHF
>TRBJ1-5|TRBV6-1
CASSEGHQGVTGRSGNQPQHF
>TRBJ2-3|TRBV30
CAWRPGTSGFTDTQYF
>TRBJ2-3|TRBV5-4
CASSILAGATDTQYF
>TRBJ1-1|TRBV11-2
CASSLANTEAFF
>TRBJ1-1|TRBV4-2
CASSPGQYMNTEAFF
>TRBJ1-4|TRBV15
CATSRDRGLGEKLFF
>TRBJ1-4|TRBV2
CASIYQAGPNEKLFF
>TRBJ2-7|TRBV14
CASSRRDSLSYEQYF
>TRBJ1-1|TRBV5-1
CASSTGQGEAFF
>TRBJ1-1|TRBV6-5
CASSYSISTTEAFF
>TRBJ2-2|TRBV5-1
CASSWTGVGTGELFF
>TRBJ1-4|TRBV7-2
CASSLPLQAEKLFF
>TRBJ2-7|TRBV4-2
CASSQVTGTGTYEQYF
>TRBJ1-1|TRBV18
CASSPRIQGPGPNTEAFF
>TRBJ1-6|TRBV10-1
CASSADRGRSYNSPLHF
>TRBJ1-4|TRBV4-3
CASSHIAPPTNEKLFF
>TRBJ2-5|TRBV5-6
CASSLVEFGETQYF
>TRBJ2-7|TRBV9
CASSVGTSGSYEQYF
>TRBJ1-4|TRBV9
CASSRDRGGTNEKLFF
>TRBJ2-1|TRBV2
CASEEGQGVNEQFF